This T cell receptor (beta chain) emerged from a study of T cells in localized non-small cell lung cancer. This table comes from immunoSEQ multiplex PCR, and its TCRdb copy is limited to in-frame clones, with some not included. The sample consists of about 1,700 clones, roughly a quarter of them appearing once. The CDR3 contains 17 residues. The V end was cut by 5 bases, the J end by 2 bases, with 22 bases between. The germline CDR1 and CDR2 sequences are MNHGY and SAAAGT. This clone is medium-sized (0.01 to 0.1%). Its antigen is currently unknown. The study's findings and limits: Higher adjacent-lung clonality was associated with shorter survival.

The rearrangement links TRBV6-8 to TRBJ2-7; possibly TRBD1 for D (6 bases). This sample comprised normal lung tissue next to the tumor, obtained before any cancer treatment. This receptor was identified in a female donor aged 60 or older with stage II squamous cell lung carcinoma. In DNA, the CDR3 is TGTGCCAGCAGTGAGGGGGTAGAGGGCGGTAGTACCTACGAGCAGTACTTC. This gives the protein CASSEGVEGGSTYEQYF.